The 8 T cell receptor beta chains given below trace back to one sample, sequenced in a study of memory CD4+ T cells and cytomegalovirus serostatus. Data came from immunoSEQ multiplex PCR; TCRdb stores just in-frame clones and leaves some out. The data hold just under 60,000 clones, with about 81% observed a single time. The sort gate was single viable CD3+CD4+CD8-CD45RO+ cells for memory CD4+ T cells. The sample taken for sequencing was memory CD4+ T cells from blood. The origin of the receptors is an adult in good health and CMV-seronegative.

The rearrangement uses TRBV29-1 and TRBJ2-2; 8 bases map to TRBD1. This CDR3 spans 13 amino acids. Germline lookup yields CDR1 SQVTM and CDR2 ANQGSEA. Trimming cost V 8 bases and J 3 bases; bases outside gene matches: 5. This CDR3 is CSIGQGDTGELFF. The CDR3 nucleotides read TGCAGCATAGGACAGGGTGACACCGGGGAGCTGTTTTTT.

The rearrangement uses TRBV7-3 and TRBJ1-5, with D uncertain. Germline V gene sequence: CDR1 SGHTA, CDR2 FQGTGA. V was clipped by 3 bases and J by 5 bases, with 8 bases between them. The CDR3 runs to 13 residues. CDR3 region: CASSFSIYQPQHF. The CDR3 DNA reads as TGTGCCAGCAGCTTCTCAATTTATCAGCCCCAGCATTTT.

The rearrangement links TRBV7-2 to TRBJ1-5; 7 nucleotides line up with TRBD1. The length of the CDR3 is 15 residues. Germline lookup yields CDR1 SGHTA and CDR2 FQGNSA. V was clipped by 6 bases and J by 2 bases; unmatched bases: 7. This CDR3 reads CASSRQGRGNQPQHF. CDR3 nucleotide sequence: TGTGCCAGCAGTAGACAGGGTCGCGGCAATCAGCCCCAGCATTTT. The full variable domain, with the rest looked up from reference TRBV7-2 and TRBJ1-5, is GAGVSQSPSNKVTEKGKDVELRCDPISGHTALYWYRQSLGQGLEFLIYFQGNSAPDKSGLPSDRFSAERTGGSVSTLTIQRTQQEDSAVYLCASSRQGRGNQPQHFGDGTRLSIL.

The rearrangement links TRBV6-1 to TRBJ1-5; 8 bases are shared with TRBD1. Germline lookup yields CDR1 MNHNS and CDR2 SASEGT. This CDR3 is built from 15 residues. V gave up 5 bases and J gave up 2 bases; unmatched junction bases: 5. CDR3 coding DNA: TGTGCCAGCAGTCCCTTGACAGGGGGCAATCAGCCCCAGCATTTT. Translated, it gives CASSPLTGGNQPQHF.

The V and J genes are TRBV5-1 and TRBJ2-1, with 8 bases identical to TRBD2. Germline V gene data show CDR1 as SGHRS and CDR2 as YFSETQ. This CDR3 region has 14 residues. Unmatched junction bases numbered 8, after V lost 4 bases and J lost 8 bases. The CDR3 loop reads CASSRGAGDDEQFF. The CDR3 DNA is TGCGCCAGCAGCCGGGGAGCGGGAGACGATGAGCAGTTCTTC.

V and J are TRBV5-6 and TRBJ1-2, with TRBD1 as a possible D gene (5 bases). Deletions cut 0 bases from V and 2 bases from J, with 5 bases between. The CDR3 length is 13 residues. The germline CDR1 and CDR2 sequences are SGHDT and YYEEEE. The CDR3 region is CASSLGQNYGYTF. The DNA for the CDR3 is TGTGCCAGCAGCTTGGGACAGAACTATGGCTACACCTTC.

The gene calls are TRBV4-3 and TRBJ1-3; 7 nucleotides line up with TRBD1. Germline loops: CDR1 LGHNA, CDR2 YSLEER. The CDR3 runs 17 residues. V was pared by 0 bases and J by 0 bases, with 5 bases of the junction left unmatched. CDR3 DNA: TGCGCCAGCAGCCAAGACAGCCGGACAGGCTCTGGAAACACCATATATTTT. Translated, it gives CASSQDSRTGSGNTIYF.

The V and J genes are TRBV21-1 and TRBJ1-1; the D segment call TRBD1 is taken from the table without a DNA check. TRBV21-1 is listed as a pseudogene. This CDR3 is built from 16 residues. The CDR3 here is CASSKAGRGPGTEAFF. Written as DNA, the CDR3 is TGTGCCAGCAGCAAAGCCGGAAGGGGGCCCGGCACTGAAGCTTTCTTT.